Listed here are 11 T cell receptor beta chains from one sample, sequenced in a study of T cells in Graves' hyperthyroidism and ophthalmopathy. Template material for amplifying TCR beta CDR3 regions consisted of RNA transcripts. TCR CDR3 underwent first-round RT-PCR with the HTBI primer set. Using its own MiXCR run on the multiplex PCR reads, TCRdb lists one record per CDR3 protein. The data hold hundreds of thousands of distinct CDR3 sequences, with roughly 15% observed a single time. The source material was blood. These TCRs come from a woman aged 40 to 50 with Graves' ophthalmopathy.

V gene TRBV6-1 combines with J gene TRBJ2-4; perhaps D is TRBD1 or TRBD2 (5 bases each). This CDR3 spans 13 amino acids. The germline V gene encodes CDR1 MNHNS and CDR2 SASEGT. The ends were cut back, 6 bases at V and 7 bases at J, with 13 bases in the middle. The CDR3 sequence is CASRIRGENIQYF. The CDR3 nucleotides read TGTGCCAGCAGAATTCGAGGGGAGAACATTCAGTACTTC.

Only a few counts were recorded for this clonotype. This chain links TRBV3-1 with TRBJ2-7, with D uncertain. Germline values: CDR1 LGHDT, CDR2 YNNKEL (reference sequence). Deletions cut 4 bases from V and 7 bases from J, with 14 bases between. The CDR3 sequence is 13 residues long. As DNA, the CDR3 is TGTGCCAGCAGCCGAAATCAGGCTCTTGAGCAGTACTTC. Amino acids: CASSRNQALEQYF.

This clonotype appeared many times. The chain uses TRBV10-2 and TRBJ2-5; weak D call: TRBD1 (7 bases). CDR3 length equals 16 residues. Germline lookup yields CDR1 WSHSY and CDR2 SAAADI. Trimming pared 4 bases from V and 0 bases from J, leaving 15 bases between. The CDR3 bases are TGCGCCAGCAGTGTCCTAGCAGGGGGGTACCAAGAGACCCAGTACTTC. Encoded protein: CASSVLAGGYQETQYF.

This clonotype has ten or more counts. The chain carries TRBV7-2 and TRBJ2-1; TRBD2 might be the D (5 bases). Deletions cut 2 bases from V and 4 bases from J, with 12 bases between. Germline CDR1 and CDR2: SGHTA and FQGNSA. This CDR3 has 15 residues. CDR3 loop: CASSLLGVGYNEQFF. The CDR3 nucleotides read TGTGCCAGCAGCTTACTGGGAGTTGGGTACAATGAGCAGTTCTTC.

This clonotype was counted only a few times. The chain couples TRBV15 to TRBJ1-4; D remains unclear. The germline V gene has CDR1 LNHNV and CDR2 YYDKDF (reference sequence). V dropped 5 bases and J dropped 8 bases, with 24 bases sitting between them. The CDR3 totals 17 residues. The CDR3 DNA reads as TGTGCCACCAGCGTCGGTCCGGACCCCGTCCGAGGGGAAAAACTGTTTTTT. This sequence encodes CATSVGPDPVRGEKLFF.

The rearrangement joins TRBV7-8 to TRBJ2-1; no firm D call. The CDR3 has 13 residues. Per germline, CDR1 SGHVS and CDR2 FQNEAQ. The germline V and J ends were trimmed by 0 bases and 7 bases, with 7 bases remaining between them. The CDR3 DNA reads as TGTGCCAGCAGCTTAGCGGGCCGGAATGAGCAGTTCTTC. Amino acids: CASSLAGRNEQFF.

The sample holds many counts of this clonotype. J is TRBJ1-1 and V is TRBV12-3 or TRBV12-4, with no clear D. V was shortened by 6 bases and J by 4 bases, with 9 bases between the two germline ends. The CDR3 covers 12 residues. CDR3 bases: TGTGCCAGCAGCCAATTAGGCACTGAAGCTTTCTTT. Translated: CASSQLGTEAFF.

This clonotype was recorded at least ten times. The chain combines TRBV7-2 with TRBJ1-1; 7 bases agree with TRBD1. The CDR3 has 15 amino acids. Germline values: CDR1 SGHTA, CDR2 FQGNSA. The V and J ends lost 5 bases and 1 base, in that order; junction bases with no gene match: 7. CDR3 loop: CASSADRDTNTEAFF. In nucleotides, the CDR3 is TGTGCCAGCAGCGCAGACAGGGACACGAACACTGAAGCTTTCTTT.

Ten or more counts support this clonotype. The chain couples TRBV3-1 to TRBJ1-1, with D maybe TRBD1 (5 bases). The CDR3 covers 13 residues. Germline assignment: CDR1 LGHDT and CDR2 YNNKEL (reference sequence). Deletions cut 1 base from V and 6 bases from J, with 9 bases between. CDR3 sequence reads: CASSQGGKSEAFF. CDR3 sequence (DNA): TGTGCCAGCAGCCAAGGGGGCAAATCTGAAGCTTTCTTT. The full variable domain, completed using reference TRBV3-1 and TRBJ1-1, is DTAVSQTPKYLVTQMGNDKSIKCEQNLGHDTMYWYKQDSKKFLKIMFSYNNKELIINETVPNRFSPKSPDKAHLNLHINSLELGDSAVYFCASSQGGKSEAFFGQGTRLTVV.

This clonotype was seen many times. The chain couples TRBV12-3 or TRBV12-4 to TRBJ2-7; D unclear. The CDR3 totals 14 residues. Between the trimmed V and J ends, which lost 3 bases and 2 bases, there was a span of 11 bases. As DNA, the CDR3 is TGTGCCAGCAGTTTGTTGGTCCCACCCTACGAGCAGTACTTC. This encodes CASSLLVPPYEQYF.

The chain has TRBV13 and TRBJ2-4; TRBD2 might be the D (6 bases). V was cut by 6 bases and J by 0 bases, with 9 bases left in between. The CDR3 contains 14 residues. CDR1 and CDR2 from the germline V gene are PRHDT and FYEKMQ (reference sequence). CDR3 in DNA: TGTGCCAGCAGTGGAGGGCCAGCCAAAAACATTCAGTACTTC. Its translation: CASSGGPAKNIQYF.